These T cell receptor beta chains were read from a single sample in a study of CD8+ T cells in alopecia areata. Assay: immunoSEQ multiplex PCR; the TCRdb copy retains only in-frame clones and omits some. The table includes 200,000 to 250,000 clones, about 50% detected once. This specimen was CD4+ T cells sorted from blood, taken at week 4, from a patient treated with tofacitinib. The receptors were sampled from a human donor with alopecia areata. The CDR3 runs from the conserved cysteine through the conserved F or W. D genes are given only for firm matches. Clone size is not always given. Where it is, it says once, few, many or a class for expanded clones.

TRBJ2-5 TRBV5-1 . . CASSDGTRVGPETQYF TGCGCCAGCAGCGACGGGACTCGCGTTGGACCGGAGACCCAGTACTTC
TRBJ1-5 TRBV30 . . CAWTEGDSNQPQHF TGTGCCTGGACGGAGGGGGATAGCAATCAGCCCCAGCATTTT
TRBJ2-7 TRBV5-1 TRBD1 . CASTPGTGAYEQYF TGCGCCAGCACCCCAGGGACAGGGGCCTACGAGCAGTACTTC
TRBJ1-1 TRBV29-1 . . CSVAATEAFF TGCAGCGTTGCCGCCACTGAAGCTTTCTTT
TRBJ2-3 TRBV19 . few CASSRKPTDTQYF TGTGCCAGTAGTAGGAAGCCCACAGATACGCAGTATTTT
TRBJ2-3 TRBV2 TRBD2 few CASQPWTSGYTDTQYF TGTGCCAGCCAACCTTGGACTAGCGGCTACACAGATACGCAGTATTTT
TRBJ2-2 TRBV5-1 . few CASSLEFAGELFF TGCGCCAGCAGCTTGGAGTTTGCCGGGGAGCTGTTTTTT
TRBJ1-1 TRBV27 . few CASSSYRTMNTEAFF TGTGCCAGCAGTTCGTACAGGACGATGAACACTGAAGCTTTCTTT
TRBJ2-3 TRBV2 TRBD2 . CASSGSGKSSDTQYF TGTGCCAGCAGTGGTAGCGGGAAGTCTTCAGATACGCAGTATTTT
TRBJ2-3 TRBV29-1 . few CSGDRGDTQYF TGCAGCGGTGATCGTGGGGATACGCAGTATTTT
TRBJ2-4 TRBV29-1 TRBD1 few CSVEGGQGSNIQYF TGCAGCGTTGAGGGGGGACAGGGTTCTAACATTCAGTACTTC
TRBJ1-3 TRBV15 . . CATSRDNFSGNTIYF TGTGCCACCAGCAGAGATAACTTCTCTGGAAACACCATATATTTT
TRBJ1-5 TRBV19 . few CASSFLDSDQPQHF TGTGCCAGTAGTTTCCTGGACAGTGATCAGCCCCAGCATTTT
TRBJ2-5 TRBV7-9 . few CASSLPSGPGEETQYF TGTGCCAGCAGCTTACCTTCGGGCCCGGGGGAAGAGACCCAGTACTTC
TRBJ2-7 TRBV5-4 TRBD1 . CASSLAGQAIYEQYF TGTGCCAGCAGCTTGGCCGGACAGGCGATCTACGAGCAGTACTTC
TRBJ1-4 TRBV29-1 . few CSALQSLNEKLFF TGCAGCGCCCTTCAAAGCCTAAATGAAAAACTGTTTTTT
TRBJ1-2 TRBV4-2 . once CASSQESGGPYGYTF TGTGCCAGCAGCCAAGAGTCGGGAGGGCCCTATGGCTACACCTTC